A single sample is the source of the 23 T cell receptor beta chains below, sequenced in a study of cytomegalovirus exposure and HLA in healthy donors listed by TCRdb under 2017. The method was the immunoSEQ multiplex PCR assay. The multiplex PCR relied on a mix of 60 forward primers for TCR Vbeta segments and 13 reverse primers for TCR Jbeta segments. TCRdb obtained this table from immuneACCESS and retained in-frame rearrangements with V and J assigned. These tables miss some clones; where compared with another copy, unresolved V genes account for less than half of the shortfall, and the remainder is unexplained. This sample lists around 120,000 clones; about 76% were detected once. About 0.71% of the sample lies in the top ten. The sample consisted of PBMCs. The receptor set was obtained from a man between 18 and 29 years old in good health and CMV-seronegative.

This clone was observed a handful of times. This chain links TRBV5-1 with TRBJ2-5, with unresolved D. With the DNA end fitting TRBJ2-7 better, the J assignment may be wrong. The CDR3 is 12 amino acids. Germline assignment: CDR1 SGHRS and CDR2 YFSETQ. The DNA of the CDR3 is TGCGCCAGCAGCTCGAAGGACTACGAGCAGTACTTC. It translates to CASSSKDYEQYF.

The V gene is TRBV27, the J gene TRBJ2-7; 8 bases agree with TRBD2. Germline V gene data show CDR1 as MNHEY and CDR2 as SMNVEV (reference sequence). Germline trimming cut 8 bases from V and 0 bases from J; bases unmatched to any gene: 6. The CDR3 has 14 amino acids. Here the CDR3 DNA reads TGTGCCAGCGGCTCTAGCGGGCACTCCTACGAGCAGTACTTC. The encoded protein is CASGSSGHSYEQYF.

The chain recombines TRBV5-1 with TRBJ2-1; 7 bases line up with TRBD2. The V and J ends lost 4 bases and 8 bases, in that order; junction bases with no gene match: 6. Germline V gene sequence: CDR1 SGHRS, CDR2 YFSETQ. The CDR3 is made up of 13 amino acids. CDR3 coding DNA: TGCGCCAGCAGCCGGGGAGGGAACGATGAGCAGTTCTTC. Amino acid sequence: CASSRGGNDEQFF.

This rearrangement joins TRBV5-6 to TRBJ2-7, with 8 bases matching TRBD1. Germline V gene lookup returns CDR1 SGHDT and CDR2 YYEEEE. CDR3 size: 14 residues. V lost 0 bases, J lost 3 bases, and 2 bases stayed unmatched. In DNA, the CDR3 is TGTGCCAGCAGCTTGGGGGGACAGGTCTACGAGCAGTACTTC. Amino acid sequence: CASSLGGQVYEQYF.

The chain links TRBV5-1 to TRBJ2-1; 10 positions agree with TRBD2. CDR3 length: 14 residues. In germline, CDR1 is SGHRS, CDR2 YFSETQ. V was pared by 6 bases and J by 6 bases, with 6 bases of the junction left unmatched. The CDR3 region is CASNSGGDFNEQFF. CDR3 coding DNA: TGCGCCAGCAACAGCGGGGGGGATTTCAATGAGCAGTTCTTC.

The V and J genes are TRBV25-1 and TRBJ2-1; D is perhaps TRBD1 (7 bases). V lost 4 bases and J 2 bases, leaving 18 bases between the germline ends. Germline assignment: CDR1 MGHDK and CDR2 SYGVNS. This CDR3 has 17 residues. The CDR3: CASSAQGGRLTYNEQFF. The CDR3 bases are TGTGCCAGCAGTGCTCAGGGGGGCAGACTAACCTACAATGAGCAGTTCTTC.

The V gene is TRBV5-4, the J gene TRBJ1-1, with D maybe TRBD1 (5 bases). The CDR3 is made up of 17 amino acids. The V gene lost 1 base and the J gene lost 8 bases, with 24 bases spanning the gap. Germline V gene data show CDR1 as SGHNT and CDR2 as YYREEE (reference sequence). As DNA, the CDR3 is TGTGCCAGCAGCTTGCGGCGGGGGAGGGGCCCGATCGCCGAAGCTTTCTTT. Protein: CASSLRRGRGPIAEAFF.

The V and J genes are TRBV30 and TRBJ1-2, with no clear D. The germline CDR1 and CDR2 sequences are GTSNPN and SVGIG (reference sequence). This CDR3 region has 15 residues. V was pared by 0 bases and J by 2 bases, with 13 bases between. The CDR3, as DNA: TGTGCCTGGAGTGTATCTGCGGGTCTCAACTATGGCTACACCTTC. Protein sequence: CAWSVSAGLNYGYTF.

The chain is built from TRBV11-3 and TRBJ1-1, with D tentatively TRBD1 (6 bases). Between the trimmed V and J ends, which lost 2 bases and 6 bases, there was a span of 13 bases. The germline V gene has CDR1 SGHNT and CDR2 YENEEA. The CDR3 is made up of 14 amino acids. The DNA of the CDR3 is TGTGCCAGCAGCTTAACAGGGAAGGCCCCTGAAGCTTTCTTT. This translates into CASSLTGKAPEAFF.

The J gene is TRBJ1-1, the V gene TRBV6-4; the D gene is possibly TRBD1 (5 bases). The V end lost 3 bases, the J end lost 4 bases, and 12 bases lay between the germline ends. CDR3 length: 14 amino acids. CDR1 and CDR2 from the germline V gene are MRHNA and SNTAGT. For the CDR3, the DNA is TGTGCCAGCAGTGAGTCAGGGTCAATCACTGAAGCTTTCTTT. Its protein product is CASSESGSITEAFF.

The V and J genes are TRBV29-1 and TRBJ1-2; D is possibly TRBD1 (5 bases). This CDR3 spans 13 amino acids. Between the trimmed V and J ends, which lost 7 bases and 3 bases, there was a span of 15 bases. Per the germline V gene, CDR1 is SQVTM and CDR2 is ANQGSEA. The DNA for the CDR3 is TGCAGCGCGATGGGGGGTATGGACTATGGCTACACCTTC. Translation: CSAMGGMDYGYTF.

This clone showed up just a few times. The chain is built from TRBV5-8 and TRBJ1-1; D is uncertain. Germline V lookup: CDR1 SGHTS, CDR2 YDEGEE. CDR3 length: 12 amino acids. Trimming took off 2 bases at V and 1 base at J, with 3 bases between the two ends. For the CDR3, the DNA is TGTGCCAGCAGCTTTAGGAACACTGAAGCTTTCTTT. It codes for CASSFRNTEAFF.

The rearrangement uses TRBV18 and TRBJ1-1, with TRBD1 identical over 7 bases. CDR3 size: 15 residues. Trimming at V came to 5 bases and at J to 4 bases, leaving 10 bases not matched to a gene. Looked up from germline, CDR1 is KGHSH and CDR2 is LQKENI. The chain's CDR3 is CASSSGSGGGTEAFF. The CDR3 DNA is TGTGCCAGCTCAAGCGGATCAGGGGGAGGCACTGAAGCTTTCTTT. Complete variable domain (other parts from reference TRBV18 and TRBJ1-1): NAGVMQNPRHLVRRRGQEARLRCSPMKGHSHVYWYRQLPEEGLKFMVYLQKENIIDESGMPKERFSAEFPKEGPSILRIQQVVRGDSAAYFCASSSGSGGGTEAFFGQGTRLTVV.

This clone came up once. The rearrangement links TRBV28 to TRBJ2-5; D is possibly TRBD1 (5 bases). The CDR3 is made up of 16 amino acids. Trimming cost V 2 bases and J 0 bases, with 13 bases left between them. Germline V gene data show CDR1 as MDHEN and CDR2 as SYDVKM. The CDR3 here is CASSLAGQVDQETQYF. As DNA, the CDR3 is TGTGCCAGCAGTTTAGCCGGACAAGTTGACCAAGAGACCCAGTACTTC. Full variable domain (rest looked up from reference TRBV28 and TRBJ2-5): DVKVTQSSRYLVKRTGEKVFLECVQDMDHENMFWYRQDPGLGLRLIYFSYDVKMKEKGDIPEGYSVSREKKERFSLILESASTNQTSMYLCASSLAGQVDQETQYFGPGTRLLVL.

Points on this clone: A junction boundary mismatches the germline segment, possibly from a read error. V and J are TRBV7-3 and TRBJ2-1; TRBD1 aligns across 7 bases. The germline gives CDR1 SGHTA, CDR2 FQGTGA. The CDR3 runs 15 residues. CDR3 sequence: CASSLTWGRGSEQFF. DNA of the CDR3: TGTGCCAGCAGCCTAACATGGGGCAGGGGGAGTGAGCAGTTCTTC.

The chain couples TRBV29-1 to TRBJ2-7; no clear D gene. V was clipped by 4 bases and J by 2 bases, with 12 bases between them. CDR1 SQVTM and CDR2 ANQGSEA come from the germline V gene. This CDR3 spans 13 amino acids. The CDR3 sequence is CSVGEASTYEQYF. The DNA for the CDR3 is TGCAGCGTTGGAGAAGCGTCTACCTACGAGCAGTACTTC.

The chain recombines TRBV30 with TRBJ2-5, with D perhaps TRBD1 (6 bases). CDR1 and CDR2 (germline): GTSNPN, SVGIG (reference sequence). V lost 0 bases, J lost 1 base, and 9 bases lay in between. This CDR3 is 14 amino acids long. As DNA, the CDR3 is TGTGCCTGGAGTGTCCGGGACACCCAAGAGACCCAGTACTTC. This encodes CAWSVRDTQETQYF.

The V call is TRBV19, the J call TRBJ1-2, with TRBD1 matching 7 bases. The V segment lost 10 bases and the J segment 0 bases; nucleotides outside the gene matches: 14. The CDR3 contains 16 residues. Germline lookup yields CDR1 LNHDA and CDR2 SQIVND (reference sequence). As DNA, the CDR3 is TGTGCCACTCGAAGGGACAGCCTCGCCGCTAACTATGGCTACACCTTC. This sequence encodes CATRRDSLAANYGYTF. The full variable domain, completed using reference TRBV19 and TRBJ1-2, is DGGITQSPKYLFRKEGQNVTLSCEQNLNHDAMYWYRQDPGQGLRLIYYSQIVNDFQKGDIAEGYSVSREKKESFPLTVTSAQKNPTAFYLCATRRDSLAANYGYTFGSGTRLTVV.

This clone was observed a single time. This chain links TRBV12-5 with TRBJ1-4, with TRBD1 identical over 8 bases. Losses at the gene ends were 5 bases for V and 9 bases for J; bases not matched to a gene: 8. The CDR3 has 14 amino acids. The germline gives CDR1 LGHNT, CDR2 FRNRAP. CDR3 sequence: CASGPGQGSKKLFF. The CDR3 nucleotides are TGTGCTAGTGGTCCTGGACAGGGTTCAAAAAAACTGTTTTTT.

The sample holds one count of this clone. The gene calls are TRBV25-1 and TRBJ1-2; D not resolved. The length of the CDR3 is 13 residues. Germline V gene lookup returns CDR1 MGHDK and CDR2 SYGVNS. Trimming removed 2 bases from V and 4 bases from J, with 8 bases in between. This chain's CDR3 is CASSEGLPYGYTF. The CDR3 nucleotides are TGTGCCAGCAGTGAAGGACTGCCCTATGGCTACACCTTC.

V usage is TRBV4-3 and J usage is TRBJ2-7, with D hard to call. Deletions cut 0 bases from V and 4 bases from J, with 16 bases between. Germline V CDR1 and CDR2: LGHNA, YSLEER. The CDR3 has 16 residues. CDR3 sequence reads: CASSQDRPAPGYEQYF. In DNA, the CDR3 is TGCGCCAGCAGCCAAGATAGGCCAGCCCCGGGTTACGAGCAGTACTTC.

CDR3 sequence reads: CASSREAFF. DNA of the CDR3: TGTGCCAGCAGCCGTGAAGCTTTCTTT. V usage is TRBV21-1 and J usage is TRBJ1-1. TRBV21-1 is termed a pseudogene. There are 9 residues in the CDR3.

The rearrangement joins TRBV12-5 to TRBJ2-2; TRBD1 matches 8 bases. J was trimmed by 1 base and V by 6 bases; bases with no gene match: 1. Germline-derived CDR1 and CDR2 are LGHNT and FRNRAP. CDR3 length: 14 residues. The CDR3 sequence: CASGGTGNTGELFF. The CDR3 DNA sequence: TGTGCTAGTGGAGGGACAGGGAACACCGGGGAGCTGTTTTTT.